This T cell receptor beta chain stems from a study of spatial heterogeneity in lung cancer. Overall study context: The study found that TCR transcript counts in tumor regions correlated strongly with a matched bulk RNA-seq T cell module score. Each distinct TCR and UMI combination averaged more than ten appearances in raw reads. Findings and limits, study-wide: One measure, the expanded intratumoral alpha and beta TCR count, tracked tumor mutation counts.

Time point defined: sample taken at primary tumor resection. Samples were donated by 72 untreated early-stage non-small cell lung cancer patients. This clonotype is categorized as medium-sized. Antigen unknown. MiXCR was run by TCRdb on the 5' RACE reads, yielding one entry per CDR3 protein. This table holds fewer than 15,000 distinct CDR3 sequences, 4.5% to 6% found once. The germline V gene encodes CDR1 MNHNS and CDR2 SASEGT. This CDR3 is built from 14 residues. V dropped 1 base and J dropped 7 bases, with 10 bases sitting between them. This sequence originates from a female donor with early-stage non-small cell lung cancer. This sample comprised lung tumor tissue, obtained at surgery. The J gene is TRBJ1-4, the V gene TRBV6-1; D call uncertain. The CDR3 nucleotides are TGTGCCAGCAGTGAAGTTGGACGGTTTGAAAAACTGTTTTTT. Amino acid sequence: CASSEVGRFEKLFF.